The source of this T cell receptor (beta chain) is a study of human T cells and chemical hapten exposure. MiXCR, applied by TCRdb to the RACE reads, yields one record per CDR3 protein. The table has some 180,000 distinct CDR3 sequences, 20% to 25% seen once. The germline V gene encodes CDR1 MNHEY and CDR2 SMNVEV (reference sequence). The CDR3 is 16 amino acids. Germline trimming cut 3 bases from V and 4 bases from J; bases unmatched to any gene: 4. As for time point: patch test 1, 2 weeks after DPC sensitization. Treatment defined: therapeutic diphenylcyclopropenone sensitization with weekly scalp DPC.

The receptor's source is a woman aged 45-65 years with alopecia areata. Some clones in this sample may be carry-over from other donors' samples. The V and J genes are TRBV27 and TRBJ2-1, with TRBD2 matching 12 bases. This sample comprised whole blood, obtained in connection with sensitization to the hapten diphenylcyclopropenone (DPC). The CDR3 coding sequence is TGTGCCAGCAGTTTCAGTCTAGCGGGAGGGTACAATGAGCAGTTCTTC. It encodes CASSFSLAGGYNEQFF.